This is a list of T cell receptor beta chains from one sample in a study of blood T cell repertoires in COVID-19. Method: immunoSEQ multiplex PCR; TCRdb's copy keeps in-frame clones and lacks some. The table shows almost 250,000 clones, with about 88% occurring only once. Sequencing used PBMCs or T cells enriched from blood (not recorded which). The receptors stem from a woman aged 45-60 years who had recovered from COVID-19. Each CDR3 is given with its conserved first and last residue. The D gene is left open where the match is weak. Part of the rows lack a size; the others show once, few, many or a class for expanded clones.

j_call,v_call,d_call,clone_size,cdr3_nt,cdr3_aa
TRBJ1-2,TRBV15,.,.,TGTGCCACCAGCAGAGATGTCGGGGATGGCTACACCTTC,CATSRDVGDGYTF
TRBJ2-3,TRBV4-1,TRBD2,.,TGCGCCAGCAGCCAAGGTCCCGGGAGGGGCACAGATACGCAGTATTTT,CASSQGPGRGTDTQYF
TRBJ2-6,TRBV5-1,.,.,TGCGCCAGCAGCATTGACAACTCTGGGGCCAACGTCCTGACTTTC,CASSIDNSGANVLTF
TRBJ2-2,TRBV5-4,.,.,TGTGCCAGCAGCTCGCAGGGGTACACCGGGGAGCTGTTTTTT,CASSSQGYTGELFF
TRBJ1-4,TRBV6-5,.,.,TGTGCCAGCAGTAAACCCGGGGTTGAAAAACTGTTTTTT,CASSKPGVEKLFF
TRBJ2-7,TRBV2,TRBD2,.,TGTGCCAGCCAACGGACTAGCGGGAGCTCCTACGAGCAGTACTTC,CASQRTSGSSYEQYF
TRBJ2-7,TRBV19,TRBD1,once,TGTGCCAGTACCCCCACCCGACAGGGGCCCATCCCCTACGAGCAGTACTTC,CASTPTRQGPIPYEQYF
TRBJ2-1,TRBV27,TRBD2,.,TGTGCCAGCGGGAGGGCATACAATGAGCAGTTCTTC,CASGRAYNEQFF
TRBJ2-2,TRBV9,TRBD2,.,TGTGCCAGCAGCGAACCTAGCGGGAGTCTGACCGGGGAGCTGTTTTTT,CASSEPSGSLTGELFF
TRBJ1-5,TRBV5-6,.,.,TGTGCCAGCAGCTTGTTTTATAGCAATCAGCCCCAGCATTTT,CASSLFYSNQPQHF
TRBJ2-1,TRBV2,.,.,TGTGCCAGCAGCGCTTTAGGGGGTTCCTACAATGAGCAGTTCTTC,CASSALGGSYNEQFF
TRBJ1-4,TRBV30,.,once,TGTGCCTGGAGTCCCGCCCAGGGCTCCACGGAAAAACTGTTTTTT,CAWSPAQGSTEKLFF
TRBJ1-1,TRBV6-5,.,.,TGTGCCAGCGGCTTCCGGAGGGACACTGAAGCTTTCTTT,CASGFRRDTEAFF
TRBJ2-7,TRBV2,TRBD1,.,TGTGCCAGCAACCTGAACAGGGGCGGTCGCGAGCAGTACTTC,CASNLNRGGREQYF
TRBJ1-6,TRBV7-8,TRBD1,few,TGTGCCAGCAGCAACCGGGACAGCCATAATTCACCCCTCCACTTT,CASSNRDSHNSPLHF
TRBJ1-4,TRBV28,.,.,TGTGCCAGCAGCCGGAGACAGGCAACTAATGAAAAACTGTTTTTT,CASSRRQATNEKLFF
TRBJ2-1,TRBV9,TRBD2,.,TGTGCCAGCAGCGTAGTAGCGGGAGCCCACAATGAGCAGTTCTTC,CASSVVAGAHNEQFF
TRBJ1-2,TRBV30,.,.,TGTGCCTGGAGTTCTTTTTATGGCTACACCTTC,CAWSSFYGYTF
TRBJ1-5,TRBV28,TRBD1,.,TGTGCCAGCAGTTTTACAGGGGCGGATCAGCCCCAGCATTTT,CASSFTGADQPQHF
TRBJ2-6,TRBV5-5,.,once,TGTGCCAGCAGCTTGGTCTCCTCCGTGGCCTCTGGGGCCAACGTCCTGACTTTC,CASSLVSSVASGANVLTF
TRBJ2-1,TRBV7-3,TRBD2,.,TGTGCCAGCACCCAAAACGGGCGGGAGCTCAATGAGCAGTTCTTC,CASTQNGRELNEQFF
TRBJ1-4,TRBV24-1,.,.,TGTGCCACCAGTGATGGAGGCAGGAGCCATGAAAAACTGTTTTTT,CATSDGGRSHEKLFF
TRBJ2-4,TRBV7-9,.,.,TGTGCCAGCAGCGGATGGAGTACGGGGAGGAAGACGGCCAAAAACATTCAGTACTTC,CASSGWSTGRKTAKNIQYF
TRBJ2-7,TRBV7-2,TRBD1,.,TGTGCCAGCAGCTTAGGGACAGGGTGGCTCTACGAGCAGTACTTC,CASSLGTGWLYEQYF
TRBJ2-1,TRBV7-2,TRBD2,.,TGTGCCAGCAGCTTAGCGGTAGCGGGGTACAATGAGCAGTTCTTC,CASSLAVAGYNEQFF
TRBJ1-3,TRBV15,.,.,TGTGCCACACAGGAGGGTTCGGGGATCTCTGGAAACACCATATATTTT,CATQEGSGISGNTIYF
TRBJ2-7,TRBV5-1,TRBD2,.,TGCGCCAGCAGCTTGGGCGGGACTAGCGGTACCTACGAGCAGTACTTC,CASSLGGTSGTYEQYF
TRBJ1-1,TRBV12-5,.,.,TGTGCTAGTGGTTTGGTTACAGGGACTGAAGCTTTCTTT,CASGLVTGTEAFF
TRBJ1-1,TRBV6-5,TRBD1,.,TGTGCCAGCAGTTCACAGGGGGTAGCTAGTGCTGAAGCTTTCTTT,CASSSQGVASAEAFF
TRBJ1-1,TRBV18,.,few,TGTGCCAGCTCACTTCAGGAAAACACTGAAGCTTTCTTT,CASSLQENTEAFF